Presented here are 16 T cell receptor beta chains from one specimen sequenced in a study of T-cell memory formation after mild COVID-19. MiXCR was run by TCRdb on the 5' RACE reads, yielding one entry per CDR3 protein. The repertoire includes 35,000 to 45,000 distinct CDR3 sequences, 7.3% of them detected once, and 1.2% to 1.5% sits in the top ten. Specimen: PBMCs or a T cell subset sorted from them (not recorded which). These receptors were collected from a man between 18 and 29 years old who had mild COVID-19 (a few samples of this study predate the infection). Cell type and time point are not known.

The sample holds a few counts of this clonotype. This chain links TRBV19 with TRBJ2-5; tentatively, D is TRBD1 (5 bases). V lost 7 bases and J lost 13, with 19 bases in between. From germline, CDR1 is LNHDA and CDR2 SQIVND (reference sequence). This CDR3 is built from 12 residues. CDR3 sequence: CASTTGPGPWYF. The CDR3 DNA reads TGTGCCAGTACAACAGGACCCGGACCGTGGTACTTC.

This clonotype was found many times. The rearrangement links TRBV6-2 or TRBV6-3 to TRBJ2-7, with D perhaps TRBD1 (5 bases). V was pared by 6 bases and J by 7 bases, with 13 bases between. Germline V gene data show CDR1 as MNHEY and CDR2 as SVGEGT. The CDR3 has 12 amino acids. The CDR3 loop reads CASSLPGKEQYV. For the CDR3, the DNA is TGTGCCAGCAGCCTACCAGGGAAGGAGCAGTACGTC.

This sequence joins TRBV9 and TRBJ1-6, with D maybe TRBD1 (6 bases). The CDR3 totals 15 residues. V was clipped by 0 bases and J by 7 bases, with 11 bases between them. Germline V gene lookup returns CDR1 SGDLS and CDR2 YYNGEE. CDR3 coding DNA: TGTGCCAGCAGCGTAGATTCGCAGGGGAATTCACCCCTCCACTTT. Encoded protein: CASSVDSQGNSPLHF.

This clonotype came up a few times. This sequence joins TRBV9 and TRBJ1-3, with D perhaps matching TRBD1 (6 bases). Trimming took off 4 bases at V and 2 bases at J, with 7 bases between the two ends. Germline values: CDR1 SGDLS, CDR2 YYNGEE. The CDR3 length is 13 residues. In DNA, the CDR3 is TGTGCCAGCAGCCGGGACACTGGAAACACCATATATTTT. Residues: CASSRDTGNTIYF.

This chain joins TRBV5-1 and TRBJ2-7; a weak D match, TRBD2 (5 bases). The CDR3 loop spans 14 amino acids. Germline loops: CDR1 SGHRS, CDR2 YFSETQ. V was cut by 4 bases and J by 0 bases, with 11 bases left in between. The CDR3 spells CASSERTDSYEQYV. DNA for the CDR3: TGCGCCAGCAGCGAAAGGACTGACTCCTACGAGCAGTACGTC.

This clonotype is deemed medium-sized. The J gene is TRBJ2-1, the V gene TRBV7-9; possible D gene TRBD2, 5 bases. Germline V CDR1 and CDR2: SEHNR, FQNEAQ (reference sequence). The length of the CDR3 is 15 residues. The V end lost 1 base, the J end lost 5 bases, and 12 bases lay between the germline ends. The CDR3 DNA reads TGTGCCAGCAGCTTAGTGGCTAGCAACCACAATGAGCAGTTCTTC. It is translated as CASSLVASNHNEQFF.

There are many counts of this clonotype. This chain joins TRBV4-3 and TRBJ2-3; D is perhaps TRBD2 (5 bases). Germline CDR1 LGHNA, CDR2 YSLEER. The CDR3 has 13 residues. V was trimmed by 0 bases and J by 9 bases, leaving 10 bases between them. CDR3 nucleotides: TGCGCCAGCAGCCAAGAGTATAGCGTAACGCAGTATTTT. This codes for CASSQEYSVTQYF.

This clonotype was counted between two and nine times. This chain connects TRBV10-1 to TRBJ1-1; D gene uncertain. The CDR3 length is 13 residues. The ends were cut back, 2 bases at V and 1 base at J, with 5 bases in the middle. Germline V lookup: CDR1 WNHNN, CDR2 SYGVQD (reference sequence). The CDR3 loop is CASSENPNTEAFF. The CDR3 nucleotides are TGCGCCAGCAGTGAGAACCCGAACACTGAAGCTTTCTTT.

In its sample, this clonotype was seen many times. The chain combines TRBV5-5 with TRBJ2-3, with D perhaps TRBD2 (6 bases). The CDR3 is made up of 16 amino acids. Germline CDR1 reads SGHKS; CDR2 reads YYEKEE (reference sequence). V dropped 3 bases and J dropped 4 bases, with 18 bases sitting between them. The CDR3 spells CASSWRGLAWSDTQYF. The DNA for the CDR3 is TGTGCCAGCAGCTGGAGGGGCCTAGCGTGGTCAGATACGCAGTATTTT.

At least ten counts were recorded for this clonotype. The chain joins TRBV10-1 to TRBJ2-5; D tentatively fits TRBD1 or TRBD2 (6 bases each). CDR3 length: 13 residues. Trimming shortened V by 3 bases and J by 4 bases, and 9 bases separated the two germline ends. Germline V gene lookup returns CDR1 WNHNN and CDR2 SYGVQD (reference sequence). The CDR3 nucleotides are TGCGCCAGCAGTGAAGGGGGAGGAGAGACCCAGTACTTC. Protein sequence: CASSEGGGETQYF.

This clonotype came up a few times. V usage is TRBV3-1 and J usage is TRBJ1-6; D gene uncertain. This CDR3 region has 18 residues. The germline V gene has CDR1 LGHDT and CDR2 YNNKEL (reference sequence). The V gene lost 1 base and the J gene lost 3 bases, with 16 bases spanning the gap. CDR3 sequence (DNA): TGTGCCAGCAGCCAAGGATCGCCAGCCGGATACTATAATTCACCCCTCCACTTT. The encoded protein is CASSQGSPAGYYNSPLHF. The full variable domain, rest sourced from reference TRBV3-1 and TRBJ1-6, is DTAVSQTPKYLVTQMGNDKSIKCEQNLGHDTMYWYKQDSKKFLKIMFSYNNKELIINETVPNRFSPKSPDKAHLNLHINSLELGDSAVYFCASSQGSPAGYYNSPLHFGNGTRLTVT.

This clonotype was counted only a few times. The chain's CDR3 is CAWSPGLGRSYGYTF. The CDR3 coding sequence is TGTGCCTGGAGTCCTGGGTTAGGTCGAAGCTATGGCTACACCTTC. V is TRBV30 and J is TRBJ1-2; D not resolved. Between the trimmed V and J ends, which lost 2 bases and 4 bases, there was a span of 17 bases. Looked up from germline, CDR1 is GTSNPN and CDR2 is SVGIG (reference sequence). CDR3 length: 15 amino acids.

This clonotype was counted many times. The rearrangement joins TRBV5-1 to TRBJ1-1; 7 nucleotides agree with TRBD1. Germline V gives CDR1 SGHRS, CDR2 YFSETQ. Germline trimming cut 4 bases from V and 10 bases from J; bases unmatched to any gene: 13. This CDR3 has 14 amino acids. CDR3 in amino acids: CASSLTRQGLGAFF. CDR3 DNA: TGCGCCAGCAGCCTGACTCGACAGGGCCTCGGAGCTTTCTTT.

This clonotype was seen only a few times. The chain uses TRBV2 and TRBJ2-3, with D hard to call. The CDR3 sequence is 13 residues long. The V gene lost 4 bases and the J gene lost 1 base, with 6 bases spanning the gap. The germline V gene has CDR1 SNHLY and CDR2 FYNNEI. CDR3 loop: CASSVTGTDTQYF. CDR3 nucleotide sequence: TGTGCCAGCAGTGTAACAGGCACAGATACGCAGTATTTT. The full variable domain, in which reference TRBV2 and TRBJ2-3 provide the parts outside the CDR3, is EPEVTQTPSHQVTQMGQEVILRCVPISNHLYFYWYRQILGQKVEFLVSFYNNEISEKSEIFDDQFSVERPDGSNFTLKIRSTKLEDSAMYFCASSVTGTDTQYFGPGTRLTVL.

This rearrangement joins TRBV27 to TRBJ1-6; a possible D gene is TRBD1 (5 bases). Germline CDR1 is MNHEY and CDR2 is SMNVEV (reference sequence). V was trimmed by 2 bases and J by 9 bases, leaving 11 bases between them. There are 14 residues in the CDR3. The CDR3, as DNA: TGTGCCAGCAGTTTACCTGGGGGACGTTCACCCCTCCACTTT. Translation: CASSLPGGRSPLHF.

This clonotype has a handful of counts. V gene TRBV15 combines with J gene TRBJ2-7; D possibly uses TRBD1 or TRBD2 (6 bases each). The length of the CDR3 is 15 residues. Trimming took 5 bases from V and 0 from J, leaving 14 bases between them. From germline, CDR1 is LNHNV and CDR2 YYDKDF (reference sequence). CDR3 in DNA: TGTGCCACCAGCGAGGGGGGCGGAAGCTCCTACGAGCAGTACTTC. This translates into CATSEGGGSSYEQYF.